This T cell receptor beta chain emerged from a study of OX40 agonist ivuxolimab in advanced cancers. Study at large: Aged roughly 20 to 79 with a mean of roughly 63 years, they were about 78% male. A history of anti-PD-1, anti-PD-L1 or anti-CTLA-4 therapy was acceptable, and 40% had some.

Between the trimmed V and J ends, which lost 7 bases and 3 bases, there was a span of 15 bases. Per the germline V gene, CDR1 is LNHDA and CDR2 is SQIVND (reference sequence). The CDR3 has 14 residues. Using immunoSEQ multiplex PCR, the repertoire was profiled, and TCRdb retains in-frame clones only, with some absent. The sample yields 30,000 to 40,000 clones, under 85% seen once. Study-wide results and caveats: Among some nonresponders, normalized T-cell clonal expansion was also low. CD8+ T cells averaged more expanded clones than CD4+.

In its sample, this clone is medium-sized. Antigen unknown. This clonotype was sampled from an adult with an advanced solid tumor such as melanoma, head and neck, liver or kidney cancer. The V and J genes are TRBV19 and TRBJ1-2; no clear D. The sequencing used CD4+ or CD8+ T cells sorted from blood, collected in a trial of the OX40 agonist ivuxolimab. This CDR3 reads CASKGRTKYYGYTF. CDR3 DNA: TGTGCCAGTAAAGGCCGGACCAAGTACTATGGCTACACCTTC.